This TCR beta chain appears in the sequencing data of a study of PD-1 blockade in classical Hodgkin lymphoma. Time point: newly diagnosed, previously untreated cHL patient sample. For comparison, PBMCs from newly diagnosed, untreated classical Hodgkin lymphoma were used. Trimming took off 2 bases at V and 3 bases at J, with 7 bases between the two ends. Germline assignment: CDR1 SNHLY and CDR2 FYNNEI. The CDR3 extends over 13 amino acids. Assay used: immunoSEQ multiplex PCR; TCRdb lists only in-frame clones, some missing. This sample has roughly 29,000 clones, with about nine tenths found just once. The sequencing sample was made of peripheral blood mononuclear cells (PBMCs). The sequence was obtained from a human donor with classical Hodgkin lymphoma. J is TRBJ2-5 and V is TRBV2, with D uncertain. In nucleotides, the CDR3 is TGTGCCAGCAGTGAACGGCTCAAAGAGACCCAGTACTTC. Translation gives CASSERLKETQYF.